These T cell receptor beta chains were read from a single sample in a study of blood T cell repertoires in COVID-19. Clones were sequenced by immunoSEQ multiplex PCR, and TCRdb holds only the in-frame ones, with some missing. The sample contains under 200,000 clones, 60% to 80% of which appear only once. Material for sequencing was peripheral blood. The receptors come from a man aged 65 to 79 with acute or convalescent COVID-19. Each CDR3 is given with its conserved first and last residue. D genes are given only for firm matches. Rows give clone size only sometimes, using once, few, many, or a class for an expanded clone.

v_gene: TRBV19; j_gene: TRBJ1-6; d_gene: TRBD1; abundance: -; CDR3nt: TGTGCCAGTAGACTTCAGGGGGCACAATCACCCCTCCACTTT; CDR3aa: CASRLQGAQSPLHF
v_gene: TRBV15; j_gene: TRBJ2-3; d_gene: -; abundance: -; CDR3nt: TGTGCCACCAGCCGAGCGGAGCCCACAGATACGCAGTATTTT; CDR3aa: CATSRAEPTDTQYF
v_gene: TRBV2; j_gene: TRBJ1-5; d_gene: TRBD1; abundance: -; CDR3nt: TGTGCCAGCAGTGACGGACAGGGAAGTGGTCAGCCCCAGCATTTT; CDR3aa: CASSDGQGSGQPQHF
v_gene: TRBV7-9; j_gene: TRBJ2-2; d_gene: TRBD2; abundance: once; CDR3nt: TGTGCCAGCCGACTAGCGGGAGGTAGAACCGGGGAGCTGTTTTTT; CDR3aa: CASRLAGGRTGELFF
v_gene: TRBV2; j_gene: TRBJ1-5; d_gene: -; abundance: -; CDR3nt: TGTGCCAGCAGTGAGTCGGGGTTAGGTCAGCCCCAGCATTTT; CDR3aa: CASSESGLGQPQHF
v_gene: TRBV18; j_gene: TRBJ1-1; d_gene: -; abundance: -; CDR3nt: TGTGCCAGCTCATCGACAGAGAACACTGAAGCTTTCTTT; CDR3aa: CASSSTENTEAFF
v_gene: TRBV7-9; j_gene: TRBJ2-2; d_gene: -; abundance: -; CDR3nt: TGTGCCAGCAGCTTGTCGCTAGCGATCGGGGAGCTGTTTTTT; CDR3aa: CASSLSLAIGELFF
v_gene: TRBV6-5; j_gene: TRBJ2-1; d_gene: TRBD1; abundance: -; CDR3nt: TGTGCCAGCAGTTGGGACAGGAGATACAATGAGCAGTTCTTC; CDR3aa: CASSWDRRYNEQFF
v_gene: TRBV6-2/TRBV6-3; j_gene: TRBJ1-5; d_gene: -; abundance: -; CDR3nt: TGTGCCAGCAGTTACTCGGGGGCCCCCAATCAGCCCCAGCATTTT; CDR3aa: CASSYSGAPNQPQHF
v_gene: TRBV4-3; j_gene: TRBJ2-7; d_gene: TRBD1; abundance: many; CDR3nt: TGCGCCAGCAGCCAAGAGGACAGGGGGGGCGAGCAGTACTTC; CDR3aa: CASSQEDRGGEQYF
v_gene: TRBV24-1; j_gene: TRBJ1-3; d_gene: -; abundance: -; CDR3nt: TGTGCCACCAGTGATTTGTCGGGTTATCCTGGAAACACCATATATTTT; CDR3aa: CATSDLSGYPGNTIYF
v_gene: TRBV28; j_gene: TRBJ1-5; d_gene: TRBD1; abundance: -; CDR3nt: TGTGCCAGCAGCCCGGGACAGGGAAATCAGCCCCAGCATTTT; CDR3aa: CASSPGQGNQPQHF
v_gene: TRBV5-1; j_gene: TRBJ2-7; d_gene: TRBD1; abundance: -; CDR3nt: TGCGCCAGCAGCCGGACAGGGCGCCACGAGCAGTACTTC; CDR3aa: CASSRTGRHEQYF
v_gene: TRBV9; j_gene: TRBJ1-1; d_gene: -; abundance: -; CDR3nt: TGTGCCAGCAGCGTAGACAGGAACACTGAAGCTTTCTTT; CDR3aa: CASSVDRNTEAFF
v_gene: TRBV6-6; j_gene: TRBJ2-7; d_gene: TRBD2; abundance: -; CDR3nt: TGTGCCAGCAGTTACTCTAGCGGGGGGGCCTACGAGCAGTACTTC; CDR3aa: CASSYSSGGAYEQYF
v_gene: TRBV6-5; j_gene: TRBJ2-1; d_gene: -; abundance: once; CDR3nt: TGTGCCAGCAGTTACCAGATCCAACGGGGGGAGCAGTTCTTC; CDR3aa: CASSYQIQRGEQFF
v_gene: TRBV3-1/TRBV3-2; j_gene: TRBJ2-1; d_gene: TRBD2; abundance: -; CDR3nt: TGTGCCAGCAGCCCTCCTGGGACTAGCGGCTACAATGAGCAGTTCTTC; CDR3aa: CASSPPGTSGYNEQFF
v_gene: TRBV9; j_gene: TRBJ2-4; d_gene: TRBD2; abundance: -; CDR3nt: TGTGCCAGCAGCACGGGACTAGCGGGGGGGTCGAAAGCCAAAAACATTCAGTACTTC; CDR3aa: CASSTGLAGGSKAKNIQYF
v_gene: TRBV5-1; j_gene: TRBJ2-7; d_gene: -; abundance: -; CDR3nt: TGCGCCAGCTCAACCCAGGGGCTGGGCGAGCAGTACTTC; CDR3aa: CASSTQGLGEQYF
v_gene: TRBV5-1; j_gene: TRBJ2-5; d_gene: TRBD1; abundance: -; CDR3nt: TGCGCCAGCAGCAACGACAGGGGCGGCCAAGAGACCCAGTACTTC; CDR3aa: CASSNDRGGQETQYF
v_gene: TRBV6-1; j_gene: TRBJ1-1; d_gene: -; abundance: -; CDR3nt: TGTGCCAGCAGTGATGGGGGGAGGGCTGAAGCTTTCTTT; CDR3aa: CASSDGGRAEAFF
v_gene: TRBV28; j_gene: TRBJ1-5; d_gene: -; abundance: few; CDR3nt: TGTGCCAGCAGTTTACAGGATCAGCCCCAGCATTTT; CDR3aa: CASSLQDQPQHF